One and the same sample provided the 13 T cell receptor beta chains below, sequenced in a study of blood T cell repertoires in COVID-19. Assay used: immunoSEQ multiplex PCR; TCRdb lists only in-frame clones, some missing. Counted here are roughly 210,000 clones, around 90% occurring once; the ten biggest clones make up over 1.5%. Sequenced material: peripheral blood. These receptors originate from a man aged 70-80 years with acute or convalescent COVID-19.

This clone is a singleton in its sample. The J gene is TRBJ1-2, the V gene TRBV7-2, with 8 bases matching TRBD1. The CDR3 length is 14 residues. Germline CDR1 SGHTA, CDR2 FQGNSA. With V trimmed by 5 bases and J by 1 base, 3 bases remained unmatched. The CDR3, as DNA: TGTGCCAGCAGCCTGACAGGGGTTAACTATGGCTACACCTTC. Residues: CASSLTGVNYGYTF.

The chain combines TRBV4-2 with TRBJ2-7; 8 nucleotides agree with TRBD1. CDR3 length equals 19 residues. Germline trimming cut 0 bases from V and 6 bases from J; bases unmatched to any gene: 19. CDR1 LGHNA and CDR2 YNFKEQ come from the germline V gene. CDR3 bases: TGTGCCAGCAGCCAAGATCATGGGCAGGGGGCTTGGGTTTACGGCGAGCAGTACTTC. The encoded protein is CASSQDHGQGAWVYGEQYF.

CDR3 nucleotide sequence: TGCGCCAGCAACCAGGGGTCCCTCTCTGGAAACACCATATATTTT. Translating it yields CASNQGSLSGNTIYF. This chain links TRBV5-1 with TRBJ1-3; D is perhaps TRBD1 (6 bases). Germline V gene lookup returns CDR1 SGHRS and CDR2 YFSETQ. V shed 6 bases and J shed 0 bases, with 13 bases lying between them. The CDR3 has 15 amino acids.

This chain connects TRBV19 to TRBJ2-1, with 9 positions matching TRBD1. The CDR3 has 14 residues. After removal of 3 bases from V and 8 bases from J, the junction contained 5 bases not matched to a gene. Germline loops: CDR1 LNHDA, CDR2 SQIVND (reference sequence). The CDR3 reads CASSMTGGGYEQFF. CDR3 DNA sequence: TGTGCCAGTAGTATGACAGGGGGAGGCTATGAGCAGTTCTTC.

J is TRBJ1-2 and V is TRBV25-1; D gene ambiguous. V was cut by 2 bases and J by 8 bases, with 15 bases left in between. Germline CDR1 reads MGHDK; CDR2 reads SYGVNS. This CDR3 has 14 residues. In nucleotides, the CDR3 is TGTGCCAGCAGTGAACAGCGAACAACTATGGGCTACACCTTC. Amino acids: CASSEQRTTMGYTF.

J is TRBJ2-7 and V is TRBV18, with 13 bases fitting TRBD2. This CDR3 is built from 15 residues. The germline gives CDR1 KGHSH, CDR2 LQKENI. J lost 1 base, V lost 3 bases, and 0 bases had no gene match. For the CDR3, the DNA is TGTGCCAGCTCACCGGGACTAGCGGGATCCTACGAGCAGTACTTC. Protein: CASSPGLAGSYEQYF.

This chain links TRBV5-4 with TRBJ2-3, with D unresolved. The CDR3 totals 13 residues. Between the trimmed V and J ends, which lost 0 bases and 6 bases, there was a span of 8 bases. Germline V gene lookup returns CDR1 SGHNT and CDR2 YYREEE (reference sequence). The CDR3 region has the DNA TGTGCCAGCAGCTTGGAGGAGTTCGATACGCAGTATTTT. Translation gives CASSLEEFDTQYF. The full variable domain, in which reference TRBV5-4 and TRBJ2-3 provide the parts outside the CDR3, is ETGVTQSPTHLIKTRGQQVTLRCSSQSGHNTVSWYQQALGQGPQFIFQYYREEENGRGNFPPRFSGLQFPNYSSELNVNALELDDSALYLCASSLEEFDTQYFGPGTRLTVL.

The chain links TRBV5-1 to TRBJ2-1; D remains unclear. Germline CDR1 and CDR2: SGHRS and YFSETQ. Trimming took 0 bases from V and 3 from J, leaving 7 bases between them. CDR3 size: 14 residues. The CDR3 region is CASSLAQDYNEQFF. The CDR3 DNA is TGCGCCAGCAGCTTGGCTCAGGACTACAATGAGCAGTTCTTC.

V usage is TRBV30 and J usage is TRBJ2-2, with TRBD1 matching 9 bases. The germline gives CDR1 GTSNPN, CDR2 SVGIG (reference sequence). The trim removed 0 bases at V and 3 bases at J, leaving 2 bases unmatched. The CDR3 covers 15 residues. The CDR3 sequence is CAWSVWDRDTGELFF. The CDR3 DNA follows: TGTGCCTGGAGTGTATGGGACAGGGACACCGGGGAGCTGTTTTTT. Full variable domain (missing parts from reference TRBV30 and TRBJ2-2): SQTIHQWPATLVQPVGSPLSLECTVEGTSNPNLYWYRQAAGRGLQLLFYSVGIGQISSEVPQNLSASRPQDRQFILSSKKLLLSDSGFYLCAWSVWDRDTGELFFGEGSRLTVL.

The V gene is TRBV2, the J gene TRBJ1-1; 7 bases agree with TRBD1. The CDR3 has 13 amino acids. V was pared by 8 bases and J by 3 bases, with 6 bases of the junction left unmatched. Germline CDR1 and CDR2: SNHLY and FYNNEI. The DNA for the CDR3 is TGTGCCAGCTTCGGACAGGTTTACACTGAAGCTTTCTTT. Protein product: CASFGQVYTEAFF.

The rearrangement uses TRBV6-5 and TRBJ2-7, with a weak D call TRBD2 (5 bases). The length of the CDR3 is 14 residues. Germline-derived CDR1 and CDR2 are MNHEY and SVGAGI. The V end was cut by 5 bases, the J end by 0 bases, with 11 bases between. The CDR3 loop is CASSTRGGSYEQYF. CDR3 DNA: TGTGCCAGCAGTACTAGAGGAGGCTCCTACGAGCAGTACTTC.

CDR3 in amino acids: CASSWTGGASGELFF. CDR3 in DNA: TGTGCCAGCAGCTGGACAGGGGGCGCATCCGGGGAGCTGTTTTTT. V and J are TRBV7-9 and TRBJ2-2; TRBD1 agrees at 11 bases. V dropped 4 bases and J dropped 6; count of bases not matched to a gene: 4. Looked up from germline, CDR1 is SEHNR and CDR2 is FQNEAQ (reference sequence). The CDR3 is made up of 15 amino acids.

This clone has just one count. Here the CDR3 reads CASSLPTGGGGYTF. The CDR3 DNA is TGCGCCAGCAGCTTGCCGACAGGGGGCGGTGGCTACACCTTC. The chain carries TRBV5-1 and TRBJ1-2, with 10 bases fitting TRBD1. The CDR3 is 14 amino acids. Germline CDR1 and CDR2: SGHRS and YFSETQ. With V trimmed by 1 base and J by 7 bases, 4 bases remained unmatched.